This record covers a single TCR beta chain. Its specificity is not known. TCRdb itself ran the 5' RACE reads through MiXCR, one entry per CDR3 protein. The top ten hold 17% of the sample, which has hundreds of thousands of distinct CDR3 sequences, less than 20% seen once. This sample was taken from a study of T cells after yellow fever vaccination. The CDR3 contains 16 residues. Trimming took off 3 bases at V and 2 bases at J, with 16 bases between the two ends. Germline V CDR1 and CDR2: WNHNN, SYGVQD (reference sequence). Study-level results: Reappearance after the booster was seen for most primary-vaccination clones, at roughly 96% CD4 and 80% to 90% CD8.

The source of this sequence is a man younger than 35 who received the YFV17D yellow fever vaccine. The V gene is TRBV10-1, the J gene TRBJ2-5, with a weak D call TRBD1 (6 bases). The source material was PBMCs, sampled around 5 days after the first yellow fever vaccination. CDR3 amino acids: CASSEGGPGPQETQYF. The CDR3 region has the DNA TGCGCCAGCAGTGAAGGGGGACCCGGGCCTCAAGAGACCCAGTACTTC.